A selection of T cell receptor beta chains follows, all from one sample in a study of shared clonotypes between healthy human individuals. Only in-frame clones appear in the TCRdb table, and some are missing; sequencing was by immunoSEQ multiplex PCR. The sample yields about 2.4 million clones, roughly 92% seen once. Sequences were obtained from naive CD4+ T cells sorted from blood. These receptors came from a young man in good health. The CDR3 runs from the conserved cysteine through the conserved F or W. The D gene is left open where the match is weak. For some rows the clone size is stated as once, few or many, or as a class when expanded; others skip it.

J gene	D gene	V gene	clone size	CDR3 protein	CDR3 DNA
TRBJ2-1	TRBD2	TRBV5-4	.	CASSLRLAGYNEQFF	TGTGCCAGCAGCCTACGACTAGCGGGGTACAATGAGCAGTTCTTC
TRBJ2-1	.	TRBV5-1	.	CASSLPGYEQFF	TGCGCCAGCAGCCTCCCTGGTTATGAGCAGTTCTTC
TRBJ2-7	TRBD1	TRBV9	.	CASSENRGRYEQYF	TGTGCCAGCAGCGAAAACAGGGGTAGGTACGAGCAGTACTTC
TRBJ2-1	.	TRBV7-2	.	CASSLVQRPYNEQFF	TGTGCCAGCAGCTTAGTCCAGAGGCCTTACAATGAGCAGTTCTTC
TRBJ1-6	.	TRBV6-5	.	CASSENQGPTLHF	TGTGCCAGCAGCGAAAACCAGGGCCCTACCCTCCACTTT
TRBJ2-2	.	TRBV9	.	CASSVVGGSGTGELFF	TGTGCCAGCAGCGTAGTAGGAGGTTCGGGCACCGGGGAGCTGTTTTTT
TRBJ1-1	TRBD1	TRBV30	few	CAWSGGQLNTEAFF	TGTGCCTGGAGTGGGGGACAGTTGAACACTGAAGCTTTCTTT
TRBJ2-7	TRBD2	TRBV5-4	.	CASSSRTSGYEQYF	TGTGCCAGCAGCTCGAGGACTAGCGGCTACGAGCAGTACTTC
TRBJ1-2	.	TRBV5-6	.	CASSLRGYGYTF	TGTGCCAGCAGCTTGAGGGGCTATGGCTACACCTTC
TRBJ2-3	.	TRBV15	.	CATSRDPQDTQYF	TGTGCCACCAGCAGAGATCCTCAAGATACGCAGTATTTT
TRBJ2-3	.	TRBV6-5	.	CASSRQTSDTQYF	TGTGCCAGCAGTAGACAGACCTCGGATACGCAGTATTTT
TRBJ2-7	TRBD1	TRBV19	.	CASSIGQGYAYEQYF	TGTGCCAGTAGTATAGGACAGGGTTATGCCTACGAGCAGTACTTC
TRBJ2-1	TRBD2	TRBV4-3	.	CASSPKLAGVGEHEQFF	TGCGCCAGCAGCCCGAAGCTAGCGGGAGTAGGGGAGCATGAGCAGTTCTTC
TRBJ1-6	TRBD1	TRBV18	.	CASSATDRDNSPLHF	TGTGCCAGCTCAGCTACTGACAGGGATAATTCACCCCTCCACTTT
TRBJ2-5	TRBD1	TRBV11-3	.	CASSPGQGTQETQYF	TGTGCCAGCAGCCCTGGACAGGGAACCCAAGAGACCCAGTACTTC
TRBJ1-1	TRBD1	TRBV29-1	.	CSVKTGVGTEAFF	TGCAGCGTAAAGACAGGGGTTGGCACTGAAGCTTTCTTT
TRBJ2-7	TRBD1	TRBV19	.	CASSTDRETYEQYF	TGTGCCAGTAGTACTGACAGGGAAACCTACGAGCAGTACTTC
TRBJ2-7	TRBD2	TRBV25-1	.	CASSEFGSGSNGVEQYF	TGTGCCAGCAGTGAATTCGGTAGCGGGAGTAATGGCGTCGAGCAGTACTTC
TRBJ2-3	.	TRBV25-1	.	CASSDPRGSDTQYF	TGTGCCAGCAGTGACCCCCGGGGTTCAGATACGCAGTATTTT
TRBJ2-3	.	TRBV10-2	.	CASSESPSSADTQYF	TGCGCCAGCAGTGAGTCACCTAGCTCAGCAGATACGCAGTATTTT
TRBJ1-6	.	TRBV2	.	CAGEPGRGNSPLHF	TGTGCCGGAGAACCGGGACGGGGAAATTCACCCCTCCACTTT
TRBJ2-3	TRBD2	TRBV10-3	once	CAISLLAGESTDTQYF	TGTGCCATCAGCCTCCTAGCGGGGGAAAGCACAGATACGCAGTATTTT
TRBJ2-7	TRBD1	TRBV18	once	CASSPRTGESYEQYF	TGTGCCAGCTCACCGAGGACAGGGGAGTCCTACGAGCAGTACTTC
TRBJ1-2	.	TRBV30	.	CAWSVNLQVGYTF	TGTGCCTGGAGTGTAAATCTACAGGTTGGCTACACCTTC
TRBJ1-1	TRBD1	TRBV10-3	.	CAISELGQGTEAFF	TGTGCCATCAGTGAGCTGGGACAGGGAACTGAAGCTTTCTTT
TRBJ2-1	.	TRBV11-2	.	CASSPRTNPPNEQFF	TGTGCCAGCAGCCCCCGTACTAATCCTCCGAATGAGCAGTTCTTC
TRBJ2-3	TRBD1	TRBV29-1	.	CSVDPGQRVTDTQYF	TGCAGCGTAGATCCGGGACAGCGCGTCACAGATACGCAGTATTTT
TRBJ1-3	TRBD1	TRBV5-1	.	CASSLETGALSGNTIYF	TGCGCCAGCAGCTTAGAAACAGGGGCGCTCTCTGGAAACACCATATATTTT
TRBJ2-2	.	TRBV7-8	once	CASSLARQGRSGELFF	TGTGCCAGCAGCTTAGCACGGCAGGGTCGGTCCGGGGAGCTGTTTTTT